This T cell receptor (beta chain) was recorded in a study of T cell responses to AZD1222 COVID-19 vaccine. Germline V gives CDR1 SGHKS, CDR2 YYEKEE (reference sequence). J gave up 3 bases and V 0 bases, and 10 bases lay outside the gene matches. The CDR3 is 18 residues long. The protocol was immunoSEQ multiplex PCR, while the TCRdb copy is restricted to in-frame clones and leaves out a portion. The sample yields 150,000 to 180,000 clones, about nine tenths seen once. The chain recombines TRBV5-5 with TRBJ2-5; 11 positions agree with TRBD2. The source material was peripheral blood, sampled on day 0 of AZD1222 vaccination. The sequence derives from an adult in good health. The CDR3 bases are TGTGCCAGCAGCTTGGTAGTAGCGGGGGGGCCACGAGAAGAGACCCAGTACTTC. It codes for CASSLVVAGGPREETQYF.